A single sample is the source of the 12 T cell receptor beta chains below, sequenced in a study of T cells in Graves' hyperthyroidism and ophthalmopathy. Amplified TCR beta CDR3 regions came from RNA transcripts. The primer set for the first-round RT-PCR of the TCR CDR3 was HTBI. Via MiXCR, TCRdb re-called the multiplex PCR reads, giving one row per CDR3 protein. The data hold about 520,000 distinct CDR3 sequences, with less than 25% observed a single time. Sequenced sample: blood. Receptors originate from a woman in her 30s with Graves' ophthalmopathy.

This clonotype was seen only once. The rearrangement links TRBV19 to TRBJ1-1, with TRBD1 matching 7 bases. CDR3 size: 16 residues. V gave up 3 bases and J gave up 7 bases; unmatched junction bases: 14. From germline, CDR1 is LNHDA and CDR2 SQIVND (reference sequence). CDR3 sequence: CASSMKGARVGHEAFF. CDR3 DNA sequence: TGTGCCAGTAGTATGAAGGGGGCACGAGTCGGACATGAAGCTTTCTTT.

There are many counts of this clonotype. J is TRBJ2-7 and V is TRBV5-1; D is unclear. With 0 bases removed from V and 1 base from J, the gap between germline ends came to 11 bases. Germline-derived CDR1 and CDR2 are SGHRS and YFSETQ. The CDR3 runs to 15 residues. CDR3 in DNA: TGCGCCAGCAGCTTGGGCAGCTTCAGTTCCTACGAGCAGTACTTC. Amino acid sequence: CASSLGSFSSYEQYF.

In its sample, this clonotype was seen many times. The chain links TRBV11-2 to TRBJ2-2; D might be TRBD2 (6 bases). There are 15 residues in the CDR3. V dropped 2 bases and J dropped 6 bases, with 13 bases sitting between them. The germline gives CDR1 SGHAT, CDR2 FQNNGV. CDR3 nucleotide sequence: TGTGCCAGCAGCTTACGGACTATCAGTCCCGGGGAGCTGTTTTTT. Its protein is CASSLRTISPGELFF.

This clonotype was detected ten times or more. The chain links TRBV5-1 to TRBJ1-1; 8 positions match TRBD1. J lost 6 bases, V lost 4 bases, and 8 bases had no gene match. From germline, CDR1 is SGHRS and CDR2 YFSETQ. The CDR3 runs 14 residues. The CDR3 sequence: CASSLDRETSEAFF. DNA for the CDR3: TGCGCCAGCAGCCTGGACAGGGAGACCTCTGAAGCTTTCTTT.

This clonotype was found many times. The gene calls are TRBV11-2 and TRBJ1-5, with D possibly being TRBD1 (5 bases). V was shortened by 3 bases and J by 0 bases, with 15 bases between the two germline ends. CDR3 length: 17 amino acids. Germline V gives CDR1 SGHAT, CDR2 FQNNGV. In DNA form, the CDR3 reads TGTGCCAGCAGCTTGGGGGGGGGTGGGCATAGCAATCAGCCCCAGCATTTT. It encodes CASSLGGGGHSNQPQHF.

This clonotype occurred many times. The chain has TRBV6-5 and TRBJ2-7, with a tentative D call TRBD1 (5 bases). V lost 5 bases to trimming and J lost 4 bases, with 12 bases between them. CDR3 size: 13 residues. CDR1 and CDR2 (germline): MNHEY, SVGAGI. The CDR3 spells CASSTGYFYEQYF. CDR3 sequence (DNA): TGTGCCAGCAGTACAGGCTATTTTTACGAGCAGTACTTC.

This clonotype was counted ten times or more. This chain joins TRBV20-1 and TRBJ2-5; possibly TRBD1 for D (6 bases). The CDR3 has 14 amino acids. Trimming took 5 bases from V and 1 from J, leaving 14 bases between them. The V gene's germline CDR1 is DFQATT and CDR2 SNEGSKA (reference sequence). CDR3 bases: TGCAGTGCTGCCGGGACACCTACCCAAGAGACCCAGTACTTC. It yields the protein CSAAGTPTQETQYF.

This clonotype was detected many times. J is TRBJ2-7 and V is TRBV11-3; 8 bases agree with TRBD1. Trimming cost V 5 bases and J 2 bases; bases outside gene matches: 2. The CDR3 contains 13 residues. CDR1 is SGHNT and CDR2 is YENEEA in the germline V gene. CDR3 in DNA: TGTGCCAGCAGCAAGGGACAGGCCTACGAGCAGTACTTC. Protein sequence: CASSKGQAYEQYF.

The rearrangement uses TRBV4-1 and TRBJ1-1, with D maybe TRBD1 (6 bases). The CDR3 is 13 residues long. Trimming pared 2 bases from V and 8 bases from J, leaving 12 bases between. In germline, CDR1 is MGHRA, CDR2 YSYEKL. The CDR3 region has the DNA TGCGCCAGCAGCCAATATCAGGGGAAAGAAGCTTTCTTT. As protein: CASSQYQGKEAFF.

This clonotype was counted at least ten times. This chain's CDR3 is CATSRAGTGSGQYF. In DNA, the CDR3 is TGTGCCACCAGCAGAGCTGGGACAGGGTCCGGGCAGTACTTC. The chain employs TRBV15 and TRBJ2-7; TRBD1 matches at 9 bases. The CDR3 runs to 14 residues. Germline V CDR1 and CDR2: LNHNV, YYDKDF (reference sequence). V was clipped by 1 base and J by 9 bases; unmatched bases: 7.

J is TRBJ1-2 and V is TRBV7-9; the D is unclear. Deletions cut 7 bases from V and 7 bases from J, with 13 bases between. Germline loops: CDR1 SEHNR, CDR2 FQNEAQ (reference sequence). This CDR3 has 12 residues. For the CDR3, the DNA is TGTGCCAGCATCTTTGATATGCCTGGCTACACCTTC. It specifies CASIFDMPGYTF.

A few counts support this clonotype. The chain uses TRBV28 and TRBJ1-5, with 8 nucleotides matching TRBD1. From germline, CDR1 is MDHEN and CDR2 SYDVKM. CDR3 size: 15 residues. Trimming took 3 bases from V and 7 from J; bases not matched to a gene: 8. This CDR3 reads CASSFSDRAVQPQHF. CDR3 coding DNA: TGTGCCAGCAGTTTTTCGGACAGGGCAGTCCAGCCCCAGCATTTT. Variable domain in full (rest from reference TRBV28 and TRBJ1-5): DVKVTQSSRYLVKRTGEKVFLECVQDMDHENMFWYRQDPGLGLRLIYFSYDVKMKEKGDIPEGYSVSREKKERFSLILESASTNQTSMYLCASSFSDRAVQPQHFGDGTRLSIL.